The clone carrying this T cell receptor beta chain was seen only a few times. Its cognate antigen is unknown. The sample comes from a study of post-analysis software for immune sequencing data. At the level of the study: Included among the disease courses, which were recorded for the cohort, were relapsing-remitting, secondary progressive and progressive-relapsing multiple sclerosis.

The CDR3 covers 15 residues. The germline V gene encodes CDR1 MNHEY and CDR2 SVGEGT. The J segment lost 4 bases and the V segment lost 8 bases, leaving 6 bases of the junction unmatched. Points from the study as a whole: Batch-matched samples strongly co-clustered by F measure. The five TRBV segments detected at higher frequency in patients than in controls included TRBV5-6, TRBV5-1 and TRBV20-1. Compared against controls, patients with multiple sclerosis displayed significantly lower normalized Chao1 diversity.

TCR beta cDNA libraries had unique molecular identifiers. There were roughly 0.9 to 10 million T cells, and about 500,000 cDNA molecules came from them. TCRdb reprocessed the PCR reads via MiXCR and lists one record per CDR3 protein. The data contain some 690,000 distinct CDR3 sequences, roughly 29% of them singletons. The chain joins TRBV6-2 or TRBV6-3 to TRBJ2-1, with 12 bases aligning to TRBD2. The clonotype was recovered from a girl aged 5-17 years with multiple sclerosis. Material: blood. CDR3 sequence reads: CASRTSGVPYNEQFF. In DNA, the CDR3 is TGTGCCAGCCGGACTAGCGGGGTCCCTTACAATGAGCAGTTCTTC.